The text below deals with one T cell receptor beta chain. What it binds is unknown. This sample was taken from a study of T cell repertoires in cytomegalovirus infection. The wider study: Public TCR beta signatures marked donors with CMV infection and the matching HLA.

Notes on the study in general: CMV carriers having the relevant HLA were flagged by cumulative public TCR beta family frequency. Across the ex vivo response, the dominant clonotypes were HLA-C-restricted CMV-specific TCR beta clonotypes.

Germline V CDR1 and CDR2: SEHNR, FQNEAQ (reference sequence). This CDR3 contains 12 residues. Trimming left V 6 bases short and J 10 bases short, with 14 bases between. TCRdb redid the calling of the reads with MiXCR, one entry per CDR3 protein. The table records some 800,000 distinct CDR3 sequences, about 28% of them present only once. This TCR was recovered from a human donor in good health (CMV status not recorded). Some clones in this sample may be carry-over from other donors' samples. Sequenced material: cultured CD8+ T cells from PBMCs, taken from culture after CMV antigen stimulation. The chain combines TRBV7-9 with TRBJ2-3; D is unclear. The CDR3 reads CASSPTELAQYF. CDR3 nucleotides: TGTGCCAGCAGTCCCACGGAGCTGGCGCAGTATTTT.